This entry lists 4 T cell receptor beta chains sequenced from one sample in a study of Tregs in tolerant kidney transplant recipients. Profiled with immunoSEQ multiplex PCR; TCRdb holds only in-frame clones, not every one. Of about 73,000 clones listed, more than 85% are singletons. This specimen was Tregs from blood, taken before the transplant. These receptors originate from a human donor who received a combined kidney and bone marrow transplant.

J is TRBJ2-1 and V is TRBV6-5; possible D gene TRBD2, 5 bases. This CDR3 is built from 15 residues. V lost 0 bases and J 7 bases, leaving 13 bases between the germline ends. Germline CDR1 and CDR2: MNHEY and SVGAGI. The CDR3 region has the DNA TGTGCCAGCAGTTACTCGAGGAGACTATGGAATGAGCAGTTCTTC. It codes for CASSYSRRLWNEQFF.

This chain links TRBV18 with TRBJ2-1; D perhaps matches TRBD1 (5 bases). V lost 2 bases to trimming and J lost 5 bases, with 10 bases between them. Per the germline V gene, CDR1 is KGHSH and CDR2 is LQKENI. The CDR3 sequence is 14 residues long. CDR3 DNA: TGTGCCAGCTCACCAGGGGCTCCCAACAATGAGCAGTTCTTC. Translation gives CASSPGAPNNEQFF.

The chain uses TRBV6-5 and TRBJ2-2, with TRBD2 as a possible D gene (6 bases). CDR1 and CDR2 from the germline V gene are MNHEY and SVGAGI. This CDR3 contains 16 residues. Trimming stripped 2 bases from V and 2 bases from J, with 12 bases between. The CDR3: CASSYARGYNTGELFF. CDR3 nucleotides: TGTGCCAGCAGTTACGCCCGGGGGTATAACACCGGGGAGCTGTTTTTT.

The chain has TRBV10-3 and TRBJ2-5; a possible D gene is TRBD2 (6 bases). This CDR3 has 12 residues. Germline V gene data show CDR1 as ENHRY and CDR2 as SYGVKD. Trimming pared 11 bases from V and 5 bases from J, leaving 15 bases between. The CDR3, as DNA: TGTGCCTCCAAAGGGGCGGGGGAGACCCAGTACTTC. This translates into CASKGAGETQYF.